The subject of this entry is one T cell receptor beta chain. This receptor's antigen is unknown. Base qualities are not provided; no much larger clone lies one nucleotide away. These data are taken from a study of cytomegalovirus exposure and HLA in healthy donors (dated by TCRdb to the late 2010s). Looking at the study overall: The 650 to 800 repertoires of the first cohort and the approximately 110 validation repertoires were produced on the same platform, according to a later analysis. In addition to the first cohort of 666 subjects, a separate validation cohort of 120 different subjects was used. The aim of the study was to test whether cataloging public T cell receptors could identify signatures of past pathogen exposure. The study combined high-throughput TCR immunosequencing, statistical association of individual TCRs with disease status, and machine learning to predict cytomegalovirus infection status.

Library preparation employed the immunoSEQ multiplex PCR assay. The authors' analysis ran thus. A statistical classification framework was built to diagnose cytomegalovirus status from the catalog of TCR beta chain sequences. What TCRdb holds here is the immuneACCESS table cut down to in-frame rearrangements. Part of the clones is not present; checked against another copy, under half of the missing clones reflect an unresolved V gene, and the others are unexplained. From that table come the V and J calls and clone size; the DNA was used to work out D and trimming. This sample is represented by around 300,000 clones; roughly nine tenths of them were singletons. Of the sample, over 1% falls within the top ten clones. CDR1 and CDR2 (MNHNS, SASEGT) derive from the germline V gene. The CDR3 covers 14 residues, taking in both the cysteine and the phenylalanine. The retained sequence is limited to the CDR3, 42 bases, with the frame set at the first base. Trimming takes 8 bases from V and 2 bases from J, and the germline ends sit 13 bases apart.

The donors were included in the validation cohort of 130 or so subjects, a group kept apart from the roughly 700-subject first cohort. Study-level results and caveats: Subsequent analysis determined that TCRs grouped into clusters in the first cohort also showed a tendency toward co-occurrence across the 120 or so validation repertoires, and approximately 94% of cluster scores exceeded 0. A total of about 150 TCR beta chains were listed by the study as associated with cytomegalovirus. Most TCR sequences were seen in very few donors, while some public TCRs were found in many individuals. In vitro tests confirmed that a few of the cytomegalovirus-associated TCR beta chains recognize cytomegalovirus antigens. A later analysis lacked HLA typing for the validation cohort, so it scored co-occurrence in that cohort across all 130 or so repertoires. The classifier was reported to diagnose cytomegalovirus status with high specificity and sensitivity in both the original and validation cohorts. The authors suggested that the approach could potentially be extended to other disease states and immunological phenotypes.

This clonotype originated in a woman aged 30 to 39 in good health and CMV-seropositive. The rearrangement combines TRBV6-1 with TRBJ1-5, with a tentative D gene TRBD1 over 6 matching bases. Sequencing was carried out using PBMCs. The nucleotide sequence is TGTGCCAGCTCTGTGGGGACACGCAATCAGCCCCAGCATTTT. This encodes CASSVGTRNQPQHF.